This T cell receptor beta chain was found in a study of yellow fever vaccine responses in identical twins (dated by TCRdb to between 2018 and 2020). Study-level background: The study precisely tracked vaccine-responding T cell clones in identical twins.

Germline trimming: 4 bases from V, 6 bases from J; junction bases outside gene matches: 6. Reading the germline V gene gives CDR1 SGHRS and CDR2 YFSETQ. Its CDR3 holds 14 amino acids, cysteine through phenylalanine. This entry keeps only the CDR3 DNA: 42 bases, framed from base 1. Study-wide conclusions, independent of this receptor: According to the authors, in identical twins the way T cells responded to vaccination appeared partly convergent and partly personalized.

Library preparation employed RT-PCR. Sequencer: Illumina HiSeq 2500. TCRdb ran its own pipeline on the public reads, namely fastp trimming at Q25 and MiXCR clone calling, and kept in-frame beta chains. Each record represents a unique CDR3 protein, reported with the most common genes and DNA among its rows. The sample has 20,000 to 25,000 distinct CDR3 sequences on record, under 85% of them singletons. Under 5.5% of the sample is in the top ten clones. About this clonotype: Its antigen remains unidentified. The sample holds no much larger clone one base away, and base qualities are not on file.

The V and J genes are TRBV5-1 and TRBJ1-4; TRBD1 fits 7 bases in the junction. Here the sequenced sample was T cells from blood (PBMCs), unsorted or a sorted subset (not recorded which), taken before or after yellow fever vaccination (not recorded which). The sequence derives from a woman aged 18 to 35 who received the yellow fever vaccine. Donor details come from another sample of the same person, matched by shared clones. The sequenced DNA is TGCGCCAGCAGCGTACAGGGGACGTATGAAAAACTGTTTTTT. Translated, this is CASSVQGTYEKLFF.